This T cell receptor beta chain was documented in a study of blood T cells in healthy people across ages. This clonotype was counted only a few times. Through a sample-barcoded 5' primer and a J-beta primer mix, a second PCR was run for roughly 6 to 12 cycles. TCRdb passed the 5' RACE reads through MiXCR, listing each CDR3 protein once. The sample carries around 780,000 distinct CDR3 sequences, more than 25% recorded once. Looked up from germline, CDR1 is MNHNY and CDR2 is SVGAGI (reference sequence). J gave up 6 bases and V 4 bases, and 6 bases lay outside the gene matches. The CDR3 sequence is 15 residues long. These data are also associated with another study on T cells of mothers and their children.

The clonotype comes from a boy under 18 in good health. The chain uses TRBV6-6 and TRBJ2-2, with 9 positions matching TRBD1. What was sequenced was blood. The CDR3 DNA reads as TGTGCCAGCAGTTCCCAACAGGGGGCCGCCGGGGAGCTGTTTTTT. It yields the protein CASSSQQGAAGELFF.